This T cell receptor beta chain was recovered during a study of molecular identifiers for immune sequencing clone quantification. V was clipped by 5 bases and J by 8 bases; unmatched bases: 2. CDR1 and CDR2 from the germline V gene are MNHEY and SMNVEV (reference sequence). This CDR3 contains 12 residues. TCRdb re-derived calls from the PCR reads in MiXCR, one entry per CDR3 protein. Of approximately 680,000 distinct CDR3 sequences listed, 25% are singletons. On this clonotype itself: Since a much larger clone is just one base distant, this may be a read error.

The sequence derives from a human donor in good health. Some libraries in this study had Jurkat cell RNA spiked in. The rearrangement joins TRBV27 to TRBJ2-1; TRBD2 agrees at 8 bases. The sample comprised naive CD8+ T cells from blood, with Jurkat cell RNA spiked in. Subset: FACS-sorted CD8+CD4-CCR7+CD45RA+ naive T cells. CDR3: CASSTTSDEQFF. Written as DNA, the CDR3 is TGTGCCAGCAGTACGACTAGCGATGAGCAGTTCTTC.